This TCR beta chain originates from a study of T-cell memory formation after mild COVID-19. General observations from the study: Researchers report contracting CD4+ clones mostly in CM and EM, with CD8+ clones in EMRA.

The germline V gene encodes CDR1 MDHEN and CDR2 SYDVKM. The CDR3 has 17 amino acids. The J segment lost 0 bases and the V segment lost 6 bases, leaving 8 bases of the junction unmatched. 5'RACE with constant-segment primers yielded barcoded, UMI-tagged TCR alpha and TCR beta cDNA libraries. Via MiXCR, TCRdb re-called the 5' RACE reads, giving one row per CDR3 protein. The table has about 270,000 distinct CDR3 sequences, 15% to 20% seen once; the top ten hold 22%. This clonotype appeared a few times. As yet, its antigen is unknown. The clonotype comes from a man younger than 30 who had mild COVID-19 (a few samples of this study predate the infection). Cell type and time point are not known. This rearrangement joins TRBV28 to TRBJ1-6; 7 positions match TRBD1. Source material: PBMCs or a T cell subset sorted from them (not recorded which). The CDR3 is CASSLTGLSSYNSPLHF. The CDR3 nucleotides read TGTGCCAGCAGCCTGACAGGGCTAAGCTCCTATAATTCACCCCTCCACTTT.